This T cell receptor (beta chain) came from a study of T-cell memory formation after mild COVID-19. Study-wide points: Memory from before infection featured some responding clones, which suggests cross-reactive memory joined.

Details on this clonotype: Its antigen is as yet unknown.

This CDR3 is 12 amino acids long. The germline gives CDR1 SEHNR, CDR2 FQNEAQ (reference sequence). Trimming stripped 5 bases from V and 7 bases from J, with 9 bases between. TCRdb re-called the 5' RACE reads with MiXCR, one entry per CDR3 protein. The sample carries about 170,000 distinct CDR3 sequences, under 15% recorded once. This sequence joins TRBV7-9 and TRBJ2-1, with TRBD2 as a possible D gene (5 bases). The TCR originated in a man aged 18 to 29 who had mild COVID-19 (a few samples of this study predate the infection). Cell type and time point are not known. The sequencing input was PBMCs or a T cell subset sorted from them (not recorded which). The CDR3 protein is CASSLGENEQFF. CDR3 nucleotide sequence: TGTGCCAGCAGCCTTGGGGAGAATGAGCAGTTCTTC. Based on the CDR3 plus reference TRBV7-9 and TRBJ2-1, the full variable domain is DTGVSQNPRHKITKRGQNVTFRCDPISEHNRLYWYRQTLGQGPEFLTYFQNEAQLEKSRLLSDRFSAERPKGSFSTLEIQRTEQGDSAMYLCASSLGENEQFFGPGTRLTVL.